Shown below are 19 T cell receptor beta chains from a single sample sequenced in a study of blood T cell repertoires in COVID-19. Sequencing was performed with immunoSEQ multiplex PCR; in TCRdb, only in-frame clones are kept and a portion is missing. The sample contains around 250,000 clones, 70% to 90% of which appear only once. Material for sequencing was PBMCs or T cells enriched from blood (not recorded which). The receptors here all came from a man between 18 and 35 years old who had recovered from COVID-19.

J is TRBJ1-5 and V is TRBV6-5; a possible D gene is TRBD1 (6 bases). CDR1 and CDR2 from the germline V gene are MNHEY and SVGAGI. This CDR3 contains 13 residues. The V end lost 8 bases, the J end lost 2 bases, and 10 bases lay between the germline ends. The CDR3 DNA reads TGTGCCAGCCGGACAGAAGGCAATCAGCCCCAGCATTTT. Protein: CASRTEGNQPQHF.

This rearrangement joins TRBV6-5 to TRBJ2-1; the D gene is possibly TRBD2 (5 bases). Germline V CDR1 and CDR2: MNHEY, SVGAGI. CDR3 length equals 12 residues. V lost 1 base to trimming and J lost 9 bases, with 7 bases between them. CDR3 residues: CASSYFSGEQFF. CDR3 in DNA: TGTGCCAGCAGTTACTTCAGCGGTGAGCAGTTCTTC.

The chain recombines TRBV14 with TRBJ2-5; 10 bases agree with TRBD1. Per germline, CDR1 SGHDN and CDR2 FVKESK. J gave up 2 bases and V 4 bases, and 4 bases lay outside the gene matches. This CDR3 has 15 residues. The CDR3 DNA follows: TGTGCCAGCAGCCGTTGGACAGGGGGGCAAGAGACCCAGTACTTC. Amino acids: CASSRWTGGQETQYF.

This chain links TRBV24-1 with TRBJ1-4; TRBD1 aligns across 7 bases. The germline V gene encodes CDR1 KGHDR and CDR2 SFDVKD. V lost 4 bases, J lost 3 bases, and 7 bases stayed unmatched. This CDR3 is 16 amino acids long. CDR3 in DNA: TGTGCCACCAGTGACTGGCGACAGGGTTCTAATGAAAAACTGTTTTTT. This translates into CATSDWRQGSNEKLFF.

This clone was picked up one time. The chain carries TRBV6-5 and TRBJ1-4; D unclear. From germline, CDR1 is MNHEY and CDR2 SVGAGI. The V and J ends lost 10 bases and 7 bases respectively, with 22 bases between them. The CDR3 runs to 15 residues. The CDR3 reads CATKGRLRDFEKLFF. DNA for the CDR3: TGTGCCACGAAAGGGAGGTTACGGGATTTTGAAAAACTGTTTTTT.

In DNA form, the CDR3 reads TGTGCCACCAGCAGATCCGGGAATGAGCAGTTCTTC. Protein product: CATSRSGNEQFF. V gene TRBV15 combines with J gene TRBJ2-1; the D is unclear. From germline, CDR1 is LNHNV and CDR2 YYDKDF (reference sequence). V lost 2 bases and J 7 bases, leaving 6 bases between the germline ends. The CDR3 spans 12 residues.

This clone has only a few counts. V gene TRBV7-9 combines with J gene TRBJ2-7; maybe TRBD1 (6 bases). Germline values: CDR1 SEHNR, CDR2 FQNEAQ (reference sequence). The CDR3 consists of 15 residues. V dropped 7 bases and J dropped 2 bases, with 18 bases sitting between them. DNA of the CDR3: TGTGCCAGCATCAATTATCAGGGACAAGCCTACGAGCAGTACTTC. Its protein product is CASINYQGQAYEQYF.

The chain carries TRBV2 and TRBJ1-2; a possible D gene is TRBD1 (5 bases). The CDR3 is 13 residues long. Trimming left V 4 bases short and J 8 bases short, with 14 bases between. Germline lookup yields CDR1 SNHLY and CDR2 FYNNEI. CDR3 residues: CASSGRGAWGYTF. The CDR3 nucleotides are TGTGCCAGCAGTGGACGTGGGGCTTGGGGCTACACCTTC.

The V call is TRBV12-3 or TRBV12-4, the J call TRBJ1-1; the D is unclear. Trimming pared 2 bases from V and 7 bases from J, leaving 8 bases between. The CDR3 length is 12 residues. The chain's CDR3 is CASSLNSLEAFF. The CDR3 nucleotides read TGTGCCAGCAGTTTAAACAGCCTTGAAGCTTTCTTT.

CDR3 sequence (DNA): TGTGCCAGCACCATAGGACTGACGGCAAATCAGCCCCAGCATTTT. This codes for CASTIGLTANQPQHF. The chain links TRBV28 to TRBJ1-5; D unclear. CDR1 MDHEN and CDR2 SYDVKM come from the germline V gene. The CDR3 extends over 15 amino acids. The V end lost 7 bases, the J end lost 4 bases, and 17 bases lay between the germline ends.

The gene calls are TRBV7-3 and TRBJ2-1; D is unresolved. This CDR3 spans 15 amino acids. Between the trimmed V and J ends, which lost 2 bases and 2 bases, there was a span of 10 bases. Per germline, CDR1 SGHTA and CDR2 FQGTGA. This CDR3 is CASSLGVGPYNEQFF. CDR3 in DNA: TGTGCCAGCAGCTTAGGAGTCGGTCCCTACAATGAGCAGTTCTTC.

The chain joins TRBV19 to TRBJ2-5; D may be TRBD2 (6 bases). The CDR3 spans 15 residues. Trimming pared 8 bases from V and 5 bases from J, leaving 21 bases between. Germline-derived CDR1 and CDR2 are LNHDA and SQIVND (reference sequence). The CDR3 reads CASSLMTGSRETQYF. CDR3 coding DNA: TGTGCCAGTTCCTTGATGACCGGGAGCAGGGAGACCCAGTACTTC.

The chain links TRBV5-1 to TRBJ2-5; the D gene is possibly TRBD1 (5 bases). The V gene's germline CDR1 is SGHRS and CDR2 YFSETQ. CDR3 length equals 13 residues. V was pared by 0 bases and J by 2 bases, with 5 bases between. This chain's CDR3 is CASSLEGQETQYF. The CDR3 DNA reads TGCGCCAGCAGCTTGGAGGGGCAAGAGACCCAGTACTTC.

The count of this clone is one. The chain recombines TRBV6-5 with TRBJ1-3; the D is unclear. V gave up 7 bases and J gave up 3 bases, with 13 bases separating them. Germline CDR1 reads MNHEY; CDR2 reads SVGAGI. The CDR3 has 14 amino acids. In DNA form, the CDR3 reads TGTGCCAGCACCCGGGGAGACTTTGGAAACACCATATATTTT. Translated: CASTRGDFGNTIYF.

The chain employs TRBV24-1 and TRBJ2-7, with 11 bases identical to TRBD1. Germline loops: CDR1 KGHDR, CDR2 SFDVKD. This CDR3 has 15 amino acids. V lost 4 bases to trimming and J lost 4 bases; unmatched junction nucleotides: 5. CDR3: CATSDSGQGVYEQYF. The CDR3 DNA follows: TGTGCCACCAGTGACTCGGGACAGGGGGTTTACGAGCAGTACTTC.

The genes are TRBV12-3 or TRBV12-4 and TRBJ1-2; no clear D. The CDR3 consists of 11 residues. V lost 4 bases to trimming and J lost 4 bases, with 4 bases between them. The CDR3 here is CASSYGYGYTF. CDR3 DNA sequence: TGTGCCAGCAGTTACGGCTATGGCTACACCTTC.

The rearrangement uses TRBV7-9 and TRBJ2-5, with D uncertain. V was cut by 0 bases and J by 5 bases, with 10 bases left in between. In germline, CDR1 is SEHNR, CDR2 FQNEAQ (reference sequence). The CDR3 is 14 residues long. CDR3 loop: CASSLARAHETQYF. Written as DNA, the CDR3 is TGTGCCAGCAGCTTAGCGAGAGCGCATGAGACCCAGTACTTC. The complete variable domain, with remaining parts taken from reference TRBV7-9 and TRBJ2-5, reads DTGVSQNPRHKITKRGQNVTFRCDPISEHNRLYWYRQTLGQGPEFLTYFQNEAQLEKSRLLSDRFSAERPKGSFSTLEIQRTEQGDSAMYLCASSLARAHETQYFGPGTRLLVL.

The CDR3 spells CASTQGPNQPQHF. Here the CDR3 DNA reads TGTGCCAGCACCCAGGGCCCCAATCAGCCCCAGCATTTT. The V gene is TRBV2, the J gene TRBJ1-5; maybe TRBD1 (5 bases). Germline CDR1 SNHLY, CDR2 FYNNEI. This CDR3 is built from 13 residues. The V and J ends lost 7 bases and 3 bases respectively, with 10 bases between them.

In its sample, this clone was seen many times. CDR3 region: CASSIGQGGQFF. CDR3 bases: TGTGCCAGTAGTATCGGCCAGGGAGGGCAGTTCTTC. V is TRBV19 and J is TRBJ2-1, with D possibly being TRBD2 (6 bases). CDR3 length: 12 amino acids. Germline V gives CDR1 LNHDA, CDR2 SQIVND (reference sequence). V was trimmed by 3 bases and J by 12 bases, leaving 12 bases between them.